The T cell receptor beta chain under discussion was sequenced for a study of response to subunit inactivated influenza vaccine. Study observations and caveats: Each seasonal flu vaccination may recruit only limited new T cells, authors suggested.

This clonotype was counted between two and nine times. What it binds is not known. TCRdb called the RT-PCR reads again in MiXCR, with one record for every CDR3 protein. The table includes about 480,000 distinct CDR3 sequences, around 25% detected once. Sequences were derived from CD4+ T cells sorted from PBMCs, sampled more than 4 days after vaccination. The clonotype originates from a man in his fifties who received an inactivated influenza vaccine.

The CDR3 coding sequence is TGTGCCAGCAGTCCAACCGGGACTAGCGGGAGGAGGACGCAGTATTTT. Translation: CASSPTGTSGRRTQYF. The chain links TRBV2 to TRBJ2-3; 15 nucleotides align to TRBD2. The CDR3 runs to 16 residues. V was clipped by 5 bases and J by 9 bases; unmatched bases: 9. Germline V gene data show CDR1 as SNHLY and CDR2 as FYNNEI.